The 27 T cell receptor beta chains presented below share a single source sample, sequenced in a study of blood T cell repertoires in COVID-19. The protocol was immunoSEQ multiplex PCR, while the TCRdb copy is restricted to in-frame clones and leaves out a portion. The data contain tens of thousands of clones, 88% of them seen just once; the ten biggest clones take up under 55%. The sequencing input was peripheral blood. Receptors originate from a human donor in a cohort sampled during active COVID-19.

The chain is built from TRBV3-1 (or the pseudogene TRBV3-2) and TRBJ1-4; 9 bases match TRBD1. This CDR3 region has 14 residues. With V trimmed by 4 bases and J by 7 bases, 4 bases remained unmatched. Germline CDR1 reads LGHDT; CDR2 reads YNNKEL (reference sequence). CDR3 sequence (DNA): TGTGCCAGCAGCCCTGGACAGGGGTCTGAAAAACTGTTTTTT. Its protein is CASSPGQGSEKLFF.

V is TRBV19 and J is TRBJ2-4; D perhaps matches TRBD1 (6 bases). The germline V gene encodes CDR1 LNHDA and CDR2 SQIVND (reference sequence). The CDR3 consists of 14 residues. V dropped 5 bases and J dropped 7 bases, with 15 bases sitting between them. The CDR3 region is CASSPQGSGNIQYF. The CDR3, as DNA: TGTGCCAGTAGTCCCCAGGGGAGCGGCAACATTCAGTACTTC.

The gene calls are TRBV6-6 and TRBJ1-6, with 7 bases identical to TRBD1. The CDR3 sequence is 13 residues long. Losses at the gene ends were 11 bases for V and 8 bases for J; bases not matched to a gene: 9. Germline CDR1 MNHNY, CDR2 SVGAGI (reference sequence). CDR3 in amino acids: CAVAQGSDSPLHF. The CDR3 DNA sequence: TGTGCCGTCGCACAGGGGTCGGATTCACCCCTCCACTTT.

The V and J genes are TRBV7-3 and TRBJ2-1; 10 positions match TRBD2. With 5 bases clipped from V and 5 bases from J, the junction kept 6 bases outside the gene matches. The CDR3 totals 15 residues. Germline V gives CDR1 SGHTA, CDR2 FQGTGA. CDR3 sequence: CASSQLAGLNNEQFF. CDR3 in DNA: TGTGCCAGCAGCCAACTAGCGGGGCTGAACAATGAGCAGTTCTTC.

The chain has TRBV7-2 and TRBJ2-7; TRBD2 matches 8 bases. There are 15 residues in the CDR3. With 1 base clipped from V and 6 bases from J, the junction kept 8 bases outside the gene matches. Germline V gene sequence: CDR1 SGHTA, CDR2 FQGNSA. CDR3: CASSLGTGTSGEQYF. The CDR3 bases are TGTGCCAGCAGCTTAGGAACCGGGACTAGTGGCGAGCAGTACTTC.

The chain joins TRBV15 to TRBJ1-3; TRBD1 might be the D (5 bases). Germline lookup yields CDR1 LNHNV and CDR2 YYDKDF (reference sequence). The ends were cut back, 3 bases at V and 0 bases at J, with 6 bases in the middle. The CDR3 spans 14 residues. The CDR3 protein is CATSSGGSGNTIYF. In DNA, the CDR3 is TGTGCCACCAGCAGCGGGGGCTCTGGAAACACCATATATTTT.

The J gene is TRBJ2-7, the V gene TRBV6-5, with a weak D call TRBD1 (6 bases). Germline V lookup: CDR1 MNHEY, CDR2 SVGAGI. The CDR3 consists of 13 residues. Trimming took 9 bases from V and 2 from J, leaving 14 bases between them. The CDR3, as DNA: TGTGCCAGAGGGGGAGAGGTAGCCTACGAGCAGTACTTC. This sequence encodes CARGGEVAYEQYF.

This clone was seen only once. This chain connects TRBV14 to TRBJ2-1; 13 bases line up with TRBD2. J lost 5 bases, V lost 4 bases, and 8 bases had no gene match. This CDR3 has 17 amino acids. Germline CDR1 reads SGHDN; CDR2 reads FVKESK. CDR3 bases: TGTGCCAGCAGCCGAGGACTAGCGGGGGCCCCAAACAATGAGCAGTTCTTC. Translation gives CASSRGLAGAPNNEQFF.

The chain employs TRBV9 and TRBJ2-5, with 9 positions matching TRBD2. With 3 bases clipped from V and 2 bases from J, the junction kept 2 bases outside the gene matches. The CDR3 contains 14 residues. The V gene's germline CDR1 is SGDLS and CDR2 YYNGEE. The DNA of the CDR3 is TGTGCCAGCAGCGCCGGACTAGCGCAAGAGACCCAGTACTTC. Its translation: CASSAGLAQETQYF. Supplemented by reference TRBV9 and TRBJ2-5, the full variable domain reads DSGVTQTPKHLITATGQRVTLRCSPRSGDLSVYWYQQSLDQGLQFLIQYYNGEERAKGNILERFSAQQFPDLHSELNLSSLELGDSALYFCASSAGLAQETQYFGPGTRLLVL.

This clone was detected only once. The J gene is TRBJ2-1, the V gene TRBV2; D not certain. The CDR3 is 14 amino acids. Germline V lookup: CDR1 SNHLY, CDR2 FYNNEI. V was clipped by 8 bases and J by 2 bases, with 13 bases between them. The CDR3 DNA follows: TGTGCCAGCGGGCCAGTTACCCCCTACAATGAGCAGTTCTTC. This sequence encodes CASGPVTPYNEQFF.

The chain couples TRBV7-2 to TRBJ2-5; maybe TRBD2 (6 bases). Germline V CDR1 and CDR2: SGHTA, FQGNSA. V lost 4 bases, J lost 4 bases, and 16 bases lay in between. The CDR3 runs 15 residues. The CDR3 is CASSSRLARGETQYF. DNA of the CDR3: TGTGCCAGCAGCTCCCGACTGGCGCGGGGAGAGACCCAGTACTTC.

The J gene is TRBJ1-2, the V gene TRBV5-4; 7 nucleotides align to TRBD1. CDR3 length: 13 amino acids. V dropped 4 bases and J dropped 7; count of bases not matched to a gene: 7. Germline assignment: CDR1 SGHNT and CDR2 YYREEE (reference sequence). CDR3 nucleotides: TGTGCCAGCAGCACACAGGGGTCCAGTGGCTACACCTTC. Protein product: CASSTQGSSGYTF.

The V and J genes are TRBV6-2 or TRBV6-3 and TRBJ2-1, with 16 bases aligning to TRBD2. CDR1 MNHEY and CDR2 SVGEGT come from the germline V gene. J was trimmed by 4 bases and V by 0 bases; bases with no gene match: 0. This CDR3 is built from 17 residues. CDR3 sequence (DNA): TGTGCCAGCAGTTACTCGGGACTAGCGGGGGGGTACAATGAGCAGTTCTTC. Protein sequence: CASSYSGLAGGYNEQFF.

The chain employs TRBV6-5 and TRBJ1-1; D uncertain. The CDR3 length is 14 residues. With 6 bases removed from V and 0 bases from J, the gap between germline ends came to 11 bases. Germline V lookup: CDR1 MNHEY, CDR2 SVGAGI. CDR3 nucleotides: TGTGCCAGCAGGATAGAATACCTGAACACTGAAGCTTTCTTT. Protein sequence: CASRIEYLNTEAFF.

The gene calls are TRBV12-5 and TRBJ1-3, with D perhaps matching TRBD1 (6 bases). Trimming pared 2 bases from V and 1 base from J, leaving 6 bases between. The germline gives CDR1 LGHNT, CDR2 FRNRAP. The length of the CDR3 is 14 residues. The CDR3 is CASGLTGSGNTIYF. The CDR3, as DNA: TGTGCTAGTGGTTTGACAGGGTCTGGAAACACCATATATTTT.

This clone has only a few counts. The rearrangement links TRBV9 to TRBJ2-7; D is unclear. The CDR3 length is 17 residues. The germline V gene has CDR1 SGDLS and CDR2 YYNGEE. The V end lost 0 bases, the J end lost 3 bases, and 19 bases lay between the germline ends. CDR3 DNA: TGTGCCAGCAGCGTAGCTTTTACCCTTCGTAGTAGCTACGAGCAGTACTTC. Translating gives CASSVAFTLRSSYEQYF.

This clone was detected only a few times. J is TRBJ1-5 and V is TRBV19; 10 positions match TRBD1. V trimming: 5 bases; J trimming: 6 bases; junction bases outside the gene matches: 4. The germline V gene has CDR1 LNHDA and CDR2 SQIVND (reference sequence). The CDR3 runs to 14 residues. The CDR3 is CASSAGTGVQPQHF. The CDR3, as DNA: TGTGCCAGTAGTGCAGGGACAGGGGTTCAGCCCCAGCATTTT. Full variable domain (missing parts from reference TRBV19 and TRBJ1-5): DGGITQSPKYLFRKEGQNVTLSCEQNLNHDAMYWYRQDPGQGLRLIYYSQIVNDFQKGDIAEGYSVSREKKESFPLTVTSAQKNPTAFYLCASSAGTGVQPQHFGDGTRLSIL.

This clone was recorded a few times. The chain has TRBV27 and TRBJ2-7; the D gene is possibly TRBD2 (6 bases). The CDR3 length is 14 residues. CDR1 MNHEY and CDR2 SMNVEV come from the germline V gene (reference sequence). Trimming cost V 2 bases and J 6 bases, with 14 bases left between them. CDR3 nucleotide sequence: TGTGCCAGCAGTTTAGAAGCGGAAGCGGGCGAGCAGTACTTC. Translating it yields CASSLEAEAGEQYF.

The V call is TRBV25-1, the J call TRBJ1-6; TRBD1 aligns across 7 bases. Germline lookup yields CDR1 MGHDK and CDR2 SYGVNS. CDR3 length equals 14 residues. With V trimmed by 4 bases and J by 9 bases, 6 bases remained unmatched. The chain's CDR3 is CASSGSTGASPLHF. For the CDR3, the DNA is TGTGCCAGCAGTGGAAGTACAGGGGCTTCACCCCTCCACTTT.

The gene calls are TRBV5-4 and TRBJ2-5, with 12 positions matching TRBD2. V trimming: 2 bases; J trimming: 5 bases; junction bases outside the gene matches: 7. CDR1 and CDR2 from the germline V gene are SGHNT and YYREEE (reference sequence). This CDR3 comprises 16 residues. This CDR3 is CASSLRLAGDGETQYF. For the CDR3, the DNA is TGTGCCAGCAGCTTAAGACTAGCGGGAGATGGTGAGACCCAGTACTTC.

The gene calls are TRBV11-3 and TRBJ2-5, with 7 nucleotides matching TRBD1. Germline V gene lookup returns CDR1 SGHNT and CDR2 YENEEA. Losses at the gene ends were 2 bases for V and 1 base for J; bases not matched to a gene: 4. This CDR3 is 15 amino acids long. CDR3 residues: CASSLTGTVQETQYF. The DNA for the CDR3 is TGTGCCAGCAGCTTAACTGGGACAGTCCAAGAGACCCAGTACTTC.

The chain recombines TRBV10-3 with TRBJ1-1; 11 bases align to TRBD1. The trim removed 6 bases at V and 4 bases at J, leaving 10 bases unmatched. The germline V gene has CDR1 ENHRY and CDR2 SYGVKD. The CDR3 runs to 16 residues. CDR3 amino acids: CAISRTGGLSGTEAFF. DNA for the CDR3: TGTGCCATCAGCCGGACAGGGGGCCTCTCGGGCACTGAAGCTTTCTTT.

The J gene is TRBJ1-1, the V gene TRBV6-5; 8 positions match TRBD1. Trimming at V came to 7 bases and at J to 3 bases, leaving 7 bases not matched to a gene. Germline V gene sequence: CDR1 MNHEY, CDR2 SVGAGI. CDR3 length: 14 residues. CDR3 residues: CASNDRGSDTEAFF. The CDR3 region has the DNA TGTGCCAGCAACGACAGGGGTAGCGACACTGAAGCTTTCTTT.

The chain combines TRBV10-3 with TRBJ2-1; 10 positions agree with TRBD2. The CDR3 runs to 13 residues. After removal of 6 bases from V and 10 bases from J, the junction contained 6 bases not matched to a gene. The germline V gene encodes CDR1 ENHRY and CDR2 SYGVKD. CDR3 region: CAISNLAGEEQFF. The CDR3 bases are TGTGCCATCAGCAATCTAGCGGGGGAGGAGCAGTTCTTC.

The chain has TRBV6-2 or TRBV6-3 and TRBJ2-7; 12 bases are shared with TRBD2. Per germline, CDR1 MNHEY and CDR2 SVGEGT. V dropped 2 bases and J dropped 4; count of bases not matched to a gene: 9. The CDR3 sequence is 17 residues long. Written as DNA, the CDR3 is TGTGCCAGCAGTTACACCCCCAGGACTAGCGGGAAGTACGAGCAGTACTTC. Its translation is CASSYTPRTSGKYEQYF.

The chain carries TRBV5-1 and TRBJ2-2; D perhaps matches TRBD1 (6 bases). V lost 1 base, J lost 1 base, and 17 bases lay in between. Germline V gives CDR1 SGHRS, CDR2 YFSETQ. The CDR3 length is 18 residues. The CDR3 nucleotides read TGCGCCAGCAGCTTGCAGCCCCAGGGGTATGGGAACACCGGGGAGCTGTTTTTT. Amino acid sequence: CASSLQPQGYGNTGELFF.

The CDR3 DNA reads as TGTGCCAGCAGCACAGGGGCCCTAGCGGGGGGATCCAATGAGCAGTTCTTC. This gives the protein CASSTGALAGGSNEQFF. The chain employs TRBV7-8 and TRBJ2-1; 11 bases are a match to TRBD2. This CDR3 contains 17 residues. J was trimmed by 6 bases and V by 5 bases; bases with no gene match: 12. The germline V gene has CDR1 SGHVS and CDR2 FQNEAQ. Combining the CDR3 with reference TRBV7-8 and TRBJ2-1 gives the whole variable domain GAGVSQSPRYKVAKRGQDVALRCDPISGHVSLFWYQQALGQGPEFLTYFQNEAQLDKSGLPSDRFFAERPEGSVSTLKIQRTQQEDSAVYLCASSTGALAGGSNEQFFGPGTRLTVL.